These 13 T cell receptor beta chains came from one sample sequenced in a study of cytomegalovirus exposure and HLA in healthy donors (dated by TCRdb to about 2017). The library was built by means of the immunoSEQ multiplex PCR assay. The multiplex PCR relied on a mix of 60 forward primers for TCR Vbeta segments and 13 reverse primers for TCR Jbeta segments. TCRdb re-hosts the immuneACCESS table, in-frame sequences only. Its copies lack some clones; in the studies checked, an unresolved V gene accounts for under half of them, and the cause for the rest is not known. The sample has roughly 230,000 clones on record, 80% to 95% of them singletons. About 1.8% of the sample lies in the top ten. The material sequenced was PBMCs. Source of these receptors: a girl aged 2-10 years in good health and CMV-seronegative.

The V gene is TRBV6-1, the J gene TRBJ2-1, with D uncertain. CDR3 length equals 11 residues. Germline V gene lookup returns CDR1 MNHNS and CDR2 SASEGT. The V end lost 5 bases, the J end lost 7 bases, and 6 bases lay between the germline ends. CDR3 in amino acids: CASSRTNEQFF. Written as DNA, the CDR3 is TGTGCCAGCAGTAGAACAAATGAGCAGTTCTTC.

The chain is built from TRBV2 and TRBJ2-7, with D uncertain. Trimming cost V 6 bases and J 3 bases, with 3 bases left between them. Germline assignment: CDR1 SNHLY and CDR2 FYNNEI. The CDR3 is made up of 10 amino acids. The CDR3 nucleotides are TGTGCCAGCAGCTACTACGAGCAGTACTTC. Translated, it gives CASSYYEQYF.

J is TRBJ2-1 and V is TRBV25-1; 8 bases map to TRBD2. Germline CDR1 is MGHDK and CDR2 is SYGVNS. V dropped 4 bases and J dropped 3; count of bases not matched to a gene: 5. This CDR3 contains 15 residues. In DNA form, the CDR3 reads TGTGCCAGCAGTGTATCACTAGCGGTCTACAATGAGCAGTTCTTC. Encoded protein: CASSVSLAVYNEQFF.

This clone was seen a few times. This chain links TRBV5-4 with TRBJ1-1; no clear D. CDR1 SGHNT and CDR2 YYREEE come from the germline V gene (reference sequence). This CDR3 spans 11 amino acids. Trimming removed 0 bases at V and 5 bases at J, with 2 bases between. DNA of the CDR3: TGTGCCAGCAGCTTGGCGACTGAAGCTTTCTTT. Amino acids: CASSLATEAFF.

This clone was picked up one time. The chain combines TRBV5-1 with TRBJ2-2; 9 nucleotides line up with TRBD1. CDR3 size: 15 residues. Germline V gene lookup returns CDR1 SGHRS and CDR2 YFSETQ. The V and J ends lost 1 base and 7 bases, in that order; junction bases with no gene match: 5. The CDR3 sequence is CASSLRQGDNGELFF. The DNA for the CDR3 is TGCGCCAGCAGCTTGCGACAGGGGGATAACGGGGAGCTGTTTTTT.

This chain links TRBV5-1 with TRBJ2-1; 7 nucleotides align to TRBD1. V dropped 4 bases and J dropped 0; count of bases not matched to a gene: 4. This CDR3 is built from 15 residues. Looked up from germline, CDR1 is SGHRS and CDR2 is YFSETQ. Here the CDR3 reads CASSPDRSSYNEQFF. The CDR3, as DNA: TGCGCCAGCAGCCCGGACAGGAGCTCCTACAATGAGCAGTTCTTC. The variable domain in full, completed from reference TRBV5-1 and TRBJ2-1, reads KAGVTQTPRYLIKTRGQQVTLSCSPISGHRSVSWYQQTPGQGLQFLFEYFSETQRNKGNFPGRFSGRQFSNSRSEMNVSTLELGDSALYLCASSPDRSSYNEQFFGPGTRLTVL.

This clone was counted a few times. The chain uses TRBV30 and TRBJ2-7, with 10 bases aligning to TRBD1. There are 17 residues in the CDR3. Germline values: CDR1 GTSNPN, CDR2 SVGIG (reference sequence). The junction had 10 bases not matched to a gene; V was cut back by 0 bases and J by 2 bases. DNA for the CDR3: TGTGCCTGGAGTGTAACAGACCCGGGACAGGGGACCTACGAGCAGTACTTC. It codes for CAWSVTDPGQGTYEQYF.

The gene calls are TRBV6-5 and TRBJ1-1; D is perhaps TRBD1 (6 bases). Germline CDR1 and CDR2: MNHEY and SVGAGI. There are 15 residues in the CDR3. V lost 2 bases, J lost 3 bases, and 13 bases lay in between. CDR3 nucleotide sequence: TGTGCCAGCAGTTACGCAACTACAGGGCACACTGAAGCTTTCTTT. Its protein is CASSYATTGHTEAFF.

The chain has TRBV19 and TRBJ2-7; 7 positions agree with TRBD2. Per the germline V gene, CDR1 is LNHDA and CDR2 is SQIVND (reference sequence). Trimming cost V 3 bases and J 3 bases; bases outside gene matches: 8. The CDR3 spans 15 residues. The CDR3 sequence: CASSIQAGAGYEQYF. The CDR3 DNA is TGTGCCAGTAGTATTCAGGCGGGAGCCGGCTACGAGCAGTACTTC.

J is TRBJ2-1 and V is TRBV15, with TRBD1 identical over 10 bases. Germline CDR1 is LNHNV and CDR2 is YYDKDF (reference sequence). J lost 5 bases, V lost 3 bases, and 4 bases had no gene match. This CDR3 is 15 amino acids long. The CDR3 DNA reads TGTGCCACCAGCAGGCGACAGGGGGCCCACAATGAGCAGTTCTTC. This translates into CATSRRQGAHNEQFF.

The chain has TRBV4-2 and TRBJ1-5; D is possibly TRBD1 (5 bases). With 0 bases removed from V and 7 bases from J, the gap between germline ends came to 13 bases. The germline V gene encodes CDR1 LGHNA and CDR2 YNFKEQ. The CDR3 covers 15 residues. CDR3 sequence: CASSQDRETVQPQHF. CDR3 DNA: TGTGCCAGCAGCCAAGATCGTGAGACAGTACAGCCCCAGCATTTT.

On this clone: Other DNA variants within this sample encode the same CDR3. The DNA for the CDR3 is TGTGCCAGCAGTGCCGACAGGGTACGCGGAAACACCATATATTTT. It specifies CASSADRVRGNTIYF. The gene calls are TRBV6-1 and TRBJ1-3; 7 bases are shared with TRBD1. V shed 4 bases and J 4 bases; nucleotides not matched to a gene: 7. Germline assignment: CDR1 MNHNS and CDR2 SASEGT. CDR3 length equals 15 residues.

The chain uses TRBV16 and TRBJ2-5; 7 nucleotides match TRBD2. CDR1 is KGHSY and CDR2 is FQNENV in the germline V gene. Losses at the gene ends were 3 bases for V and 2 bases for J; bases not matched to a gene: 6. CDR3 length: 15 residues. The CDR3 DNA sequence: TGTGCCAGCAGCCACCCTCCTAGCGGACAAGAGACCCAGTACTTC. This encodes CASSHPPSGQETQYF. The variable domain in full, with the rest retrieved from reference TRBV16 and TRBJ2-5, is GEEVAQTPKHLVRGEGQKAKLYCAPIKGHSYVFWYQQVLKNEFKFLISFQNENVFDETGMPKERFSAKCLPNSPCSLEIQATKLEDSAVYFCASSHPPSGQETQYFGPGTRLLVL.